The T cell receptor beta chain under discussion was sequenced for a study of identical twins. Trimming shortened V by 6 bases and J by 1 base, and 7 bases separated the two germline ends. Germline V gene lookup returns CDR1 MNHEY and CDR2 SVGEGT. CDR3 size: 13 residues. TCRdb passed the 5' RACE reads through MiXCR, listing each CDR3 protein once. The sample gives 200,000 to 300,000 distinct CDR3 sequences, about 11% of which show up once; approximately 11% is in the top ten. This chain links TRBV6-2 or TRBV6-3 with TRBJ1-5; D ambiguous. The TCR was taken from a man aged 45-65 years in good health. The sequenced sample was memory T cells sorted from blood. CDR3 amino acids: CASRDSSNQPQHF. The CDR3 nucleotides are TGTGCCAGCAGGGACTCCAGCAATCAGCCCCAGCATTTT.